This T cell receptor beta chain was sequenced in a study of OX40 agonist ivuxolimab in advanced cancers. Study-wide context: Administration of intravenous ivuxolimab to patients occurred every 2 weeks at 0.01 to 10 mg/kg. Hepatocellular carcinoma, melanoma, renal cell or head and neck cancer was diagnosed in the dose-escalation patients.

The table came from immunoSEQ multiplex PCR; TCRdb's copy has only in-frame clones and leaves some out. The profile shows about 79,000 clones, 90% of them singletons. The clonotype was recovered from an adult with an advanced solid tumor such as melanoma, head and neck, liver or kidney cancer. The sequencing here drew on CD4+ or CD8+ T cells sorted from blood, taken in a trial of the OX40 agonist ivuxolimab.

CDR3 region: CASSFEGNTIYF. The CDR3 bases are TGTGCCAGCAGCTTCGAAGGAAACACCATATATTTT. The V call is TRBV9, the J call TRBJ1-3; D gene ambiguous. The CDR3 consists of 12 residues. CDR1 is SGDLS, CDR2 YYNGEE, per germline. V lost 4 bases to trimming and J lost 4 bases, with 6 bases between them. Based on the CDR3 plus reference TRBV9 and TRBJ1-3, the full variable domain is DSGVTQTPKHLITATGQRVTLRCSPRSGDLSVYWYQQSLDQGLQFLIQYYNGEERAKGNILERFSAQQFPDLHSELNLSSLELGDSALYFCASSFEGNTIYFGEGSWLTVV.